This is a list of T cell receptor beta chains from one sample in a study of graft-versus-host responses after intestinal transplantation. Clones were read by immunoSEQ multiplex PCR, and TCRdb kept only the in-frame ones, dropping some. The table has more than 100,000 clones, 85% to 95% seen once; the top ten hold over 2.5%. Their specific antigens are unknown. Sequencing used unstimulated CD8+ T cells sorted from spleen or lymph node cells, obtained before intestinal transplant. The receptors were sampled from a human donor who received an intestinal transplant. The CDR3 runs from the conserved cysteine through the conserved F or W. Each record gives: D gene, J gene, V gene, clone size, CDR3 protein, CDR3 DNA. D genes are given only for firm matches. Size tells how often a clone was seen (once, few, many) or the class of an expanded clone, and some rows leave it out.

TRBD2	TRBJ2-1	TRBV7-6	.	CASSLGTSFYEQFF	TGTGCCAGCAGCTTAGGGACTAGCTTTTATGAGCAGTTCTTC
.	TRBJ1-5	TRBV10-1	.	CARLKWPPGGVNQPQHF	TGCGCCAGGCTAAAATGGCCCCCCGGGGGCGTCAATCAGCCCCAGCATTTT
TRBD2	TRBJ2-1	TRBV29-1	.	CSVLLTSGSYNEQFF	TGCAGCGTGCTACTGACTAGCGGCTCGTACAATGAGCAGTTCTTC
TRBD2	TRBJ2-2	TRBV5-6	.	CASSMVAGRAGTGELFF	TGTGCCAGCAGTATGGTCGCGGGGAGGGCGGGCACCGGGGAGCTGTTTTTT
.	TRBJ2-7	TRBV6-5	.	CASSYSGSYEQYF	TGTGCCAGCAGTTACTCGGGCTCCTACGAGCAGTACTTC
.	TRBJ2-1	TRBV11-2	.	CASSLIDGRLQFF	TGTGCCAGCAGCCTTATTGACGGGAGACTGCAGTTCTTC
TRBD2	TRBJ2-1	TRBV28	.	CASSPGLAGSNEQFF	TGTGCCAGCAGCCCCGGCCTAGCGGGATCTAATGAGCAGTTCTTC
.	TRBJ2-1	TRBV7-3	.	CASSPWLGGSYNEQFF	TGTGCCAGCAGCCCCTGGCTGGGGGGCTCCTACAATGAGCAGTTCTTC
TRBD1	TRBJ1-3	TRBV27	.	CASSLSGQAGNTIYF	TGTGCCAGCAGTTTATCGGGACAGGCTGGAAACACCATATATTTT
.	TRBJ2-1	TRBV4-1	.	CASSWGRRTEQFF	TGCGCCAGCAGTTGGGGCAGGCGCACTGAGCAGTTCTTC
.	TRBJ1-5	TRBV2	.	CASRDTKDGQPQHF	TGTGCCAGCAGGGACACCAAGGACGGTCAGCCCCAGCATTTT
.	TRBJ2-6	TRBV9	.	CASSAQIRANVLTF	TGTGCCAGCAGCGCCCAGATAAGGGCCAACGTCCTGACTTTC
TRBD2	TRBJ2-1	TRBV2	.	CASSGLAGKGNEQFF	TGTGCCAGCAGTGGACTAGCGGGAAAGGGCAATGAGCAGTTCTTC
.	TRBJ1-5	TRBV19	.	CASNLRPQHF	TGTGCCAGTAACCTAAGGCCCCAGCATTTT
TRBD2	TRBJ2-7	TRBV6-5	.	CASSLAGDPSYEQYF	TGTGCCAGCAGCCTAGCGGGAGACCCCTCCTACGAGCAGTACTTC
TRBD1	TRBJ1-1	TRBV28	once	CASRGQGLGTEAFF	TGTGCCAGCCGCGGACAGGGCTTAGGGACTGAAGCTTTCTTT
.	TRBJ1-1	TRBV5-4	.	CASSFRAGTEAFF	TGTGCCAGCAGCTTCAGGGCCGGGACTGAAGCTTTCTTT
.	TRBJ2-3	TRBV10-2	.	CASSERGWDTDTQYF	TGCGCCAGCAGTGAGCGGGGCTGGGACACAGATACGCAGTATTTT
TRBD1	TRBJ1-1	TRBV6-1	.	CASSDLTGRAEAFF	TGTGCCAGCAGTGACCTGACAGGGAGGGCTGAAGCTTTCTTT
TRBD1	TRBJ1-1	TRBV5-6	.	CASSTGTAPNEAFF	TGTGCCAGTTCCACCGGGACAGCACCCAACGAAGCTTTCTTT
.	TRBJ1-5	TRBV4-1	.	CASSQVQYSNQPQHF	TGCGCCAGCAGCCAAGTGCAGTACAGCAATCAGCCCCAGCATTTT
.	TRBJ1-2	TRBV27	.	CASSLSVGEVNGYTF	TGTGCCAGCAGTTTATCGGTGGGGGAGGTTAATGGCTACACCTTC
TRBD2	TRBJ2-1	TRBV19	.	CASSIPGRKDNEQFF	TGTGCCAGTAGTATCCCCGGGAGGAAAGACAATGAGCAGTTCTTC
TRBD1	TRBJ1-1	TRBV25-1	.	CASSDLPGGRGKAFF	TGTGCCAGCAGTGACCTACCCGGGGGCAGGGGGAAAGCTTTCTTT
TRBD1	TRBJ2-1	TRBV7-3	.	CASSLRGTGVGRNEQFF	TGTGCCAGCAGCTTACGTGGGACAGGGGTCGGGAGGAATGAGCAGTTCTTC
TRBD1	TRBJ1-2	TRBV4-3	.	CASSPKHQGVHGYTF	TGCGCCAGCAGCCCTAAGCATCAGGGGGTTCATGGCTACACCTTC
.	TRBJ2-7	TRBV11-1	.	CASSFLQGSCEQYF	TGTGCCAGCAGCTTCTTACAGGGATCTTGCGAGCAGTACTTC
TRBD2	TRBJ2-7	TRBV9	.	CASSPGLAGMGAEEEQYF	TGTGCCAGCAGCCCTGGGCTAGCGGGAATGGGAGCGGAGGAAGAGCAGTACTTC
.	TRBJ2-1	TRBV5-4	.	CASRPRGAHEQFF	TGTGCCAGCCGACCCAGGGGGGCGCATGAGCAGTTCTTC
.	TRBJ1-2	TRBV28	.	CASSHPMGANGYTF	TGTGCCAGCAGCCATCCAATGGGGGCTAATGGCTACACCTTC
TRBD2	TRBJ2-7	TRBV10-3	.	CAISAPGLEISEQYF	TGTGCCATCAGTGCCCCGGGACTAGAGATATCCGAGCAGTACTTC
TRBD2	TRBJ2-7	TRBV7-6	.	CASSRESGVRNDEQYF	TGTGCCAGCAGCCGAGAAAGCGGGGTTCGTAACGACGAGCAGTACTTC
TRBD1	TRBJ1-1	TRBV7-8	.	CASSLQGANTEAFF	TGTGCCAGCAGCTTACAGGGGGCCAACACTGAAGCTTTCTTT
TRBD1	TRBJ2-7	TRBV7-9	.	CTSSLRQGAREQYF	TGTACCAGCAGCCTCCGACAGGGGGCGCGGGAGCAGTACTTC
TRBD1	TRBJ1-5	TRBV2	.	CASTYTDRGDDQPQHF	TGTGCCAGCACCTACACCGACAGGGGGGACGATCAGCCCCAGCATTTT
TRBD1	TRBJ2-1	TRBV30	.	CAWSGDRGLKHNEQFF	TGTGCCTGGAGTGGGGACAGGGGGCTGAAGCACAATGAGCAGTTCTTC
.	TRBJ1-4	TRBV2	.	CASRVALGGDDNEKLFF	TGTGCCAGCAGGGTAGCACTAGGAGGGGACGATAATGAAAAACTGTTTTTT
.	TRBJ2-1	TRBV19	.	CASSIVDSYNEQFF	TGTGCCAGTAGTATAGTGGACTCCTACAATGAGCAGTTCTTC
.	TRBJ1-4	TRBV28	.	CASSLTLAGSANEKLFF	TGTGCCAGCAGTTTAACCCTCGCAGGGTCTGCTAATGAAAAACTGTTTTTT
.	TRBJ2-3	TRBV9	.	CASSVSSGVRTDTQYF	TGTGCCAGCAGCGTGTCATCGGGAGTCAGGACGGATACGCAGTATTTT
.	TRBJ2-5	TRBV30	.	CAWSVPEGGETQYF	TGTGCCTGGAGTGTACCCGAGGGAGGAGAGACCCAGTACTTC
.	TRBJ2-1	TRBV5-5	.	CASRAALGFGYNEQFF	TGTGCCAGCAGAGCCGCCCTCGGTTTCGGCTACAATGAGCAGTTCTTC
.	TRBJ2-5	TRBV7-8	.	CASSLGDGGRRGKETQYF	TGTGCCAGCAGCTTAGGGGATGGAGGGAGGAGGGGTAAGGAGACCCAGTACTTC
TRBD1	TRBJ1-1	TRBV19	.	CASSIDDRGGTEAFF	TGTGCCAGTAGTATAGATGACAGGGGGGGCACTGAAGCTTTCTTT
.	TRBJ2-5	TRBV9	.	CASSVEDFQGTQYF	TGTGCCAGCAGCGTAGAGGACTTCCAAGGGACCCAGTACTTC
TRBD2	TRBJ2-1	TRBV12-5	once	CASGLVSGSGRSTYNEQFF	TGTGCTAGTGGTTTGGTATCGGGGAGCGGGAGATCGACCTACAATGAGCAGTTCTTC
.	TRBJ2-3	TRBV19	.	CASSMRLAEYLTDTQYF	TGTGCCAGTAGTATGCGGTTAGCGGAATACCTCACAGATACGCAGTATTTT
TRBD1	TRBJ1-5	TRBV15	.	CATSRVQTGLKRPQHF	TGTGCCACCAGCAGAGTACAGACAGGGCTCAAGAGGCCCCAGCATTTT
.	TRBJ1-5	TRBV5-6	.	CASSLREESNQPQHF	TGTGCCAGCAGCTTGAGGGAGGAGAGCAATCAGCCCCAGCATTTT
.	TRBJ1-1	TRBV28	once	CASTHTGPNTEAFF	TGTGCCAGTACCCATACAGGGCCAAACACTGAAGCTTTCTTT